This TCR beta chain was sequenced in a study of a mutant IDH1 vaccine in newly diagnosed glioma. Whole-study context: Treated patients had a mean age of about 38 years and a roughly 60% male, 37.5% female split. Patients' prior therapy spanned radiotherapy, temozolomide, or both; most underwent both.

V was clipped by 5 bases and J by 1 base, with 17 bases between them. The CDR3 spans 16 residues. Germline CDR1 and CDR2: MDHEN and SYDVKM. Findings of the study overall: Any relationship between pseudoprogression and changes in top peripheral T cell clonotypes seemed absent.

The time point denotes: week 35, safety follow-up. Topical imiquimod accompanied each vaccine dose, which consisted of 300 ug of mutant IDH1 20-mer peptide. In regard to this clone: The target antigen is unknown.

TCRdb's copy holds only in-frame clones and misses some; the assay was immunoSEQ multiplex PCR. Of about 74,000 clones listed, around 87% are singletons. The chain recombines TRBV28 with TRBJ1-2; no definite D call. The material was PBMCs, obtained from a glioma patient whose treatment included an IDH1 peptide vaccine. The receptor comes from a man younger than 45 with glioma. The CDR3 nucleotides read TGTGCCAGCAGTCCCCTCGGCGGGGTCCTTAACTATGGCTACACCTTC. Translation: CASSPLGGVLNYGYTF.